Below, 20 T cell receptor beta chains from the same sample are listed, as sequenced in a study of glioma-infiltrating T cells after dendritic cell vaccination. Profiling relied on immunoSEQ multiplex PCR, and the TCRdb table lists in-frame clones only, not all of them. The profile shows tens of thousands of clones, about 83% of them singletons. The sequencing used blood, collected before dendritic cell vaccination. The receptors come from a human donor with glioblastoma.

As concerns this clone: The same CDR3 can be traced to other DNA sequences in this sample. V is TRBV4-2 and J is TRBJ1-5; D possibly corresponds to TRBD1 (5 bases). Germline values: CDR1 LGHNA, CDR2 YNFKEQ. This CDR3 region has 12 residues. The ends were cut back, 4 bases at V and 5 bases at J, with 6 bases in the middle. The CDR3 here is CASSLGDQPQHF. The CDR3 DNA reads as TGTGCCAGCAGCCTAGGGGATCAGCCCCAGCATTTT.

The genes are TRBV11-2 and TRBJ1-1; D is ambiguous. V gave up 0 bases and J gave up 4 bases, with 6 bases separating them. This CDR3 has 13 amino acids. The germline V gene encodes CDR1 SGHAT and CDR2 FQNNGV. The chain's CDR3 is CASSLDQITEAFF. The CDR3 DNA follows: TGTGCCAGCAGCTTAGATCAGATCACTGAAGCTTTCTTT.

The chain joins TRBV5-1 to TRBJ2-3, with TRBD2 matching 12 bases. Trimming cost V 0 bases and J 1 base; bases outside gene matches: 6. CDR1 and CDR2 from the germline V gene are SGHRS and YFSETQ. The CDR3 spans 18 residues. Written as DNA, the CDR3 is TGCGCCAGCAGCTTGGGGCTAGCGGGGGGGCTCCGCACAGATACGCAGTATTTT. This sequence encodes CASSLGLAGGLRTDTQYF.

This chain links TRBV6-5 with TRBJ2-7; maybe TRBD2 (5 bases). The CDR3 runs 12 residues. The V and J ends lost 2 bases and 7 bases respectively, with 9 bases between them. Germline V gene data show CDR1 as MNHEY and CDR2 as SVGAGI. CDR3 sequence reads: CASSYLSGEQYF. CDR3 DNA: TGTGCCAGCAGTTACCTTTCGGGGGAGCAGTACTTC.

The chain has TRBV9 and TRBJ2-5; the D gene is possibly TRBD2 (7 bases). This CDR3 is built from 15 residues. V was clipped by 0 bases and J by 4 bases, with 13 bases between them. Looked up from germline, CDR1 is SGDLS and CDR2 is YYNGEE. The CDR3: CASSVGGGVTETQYF. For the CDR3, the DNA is TGTGCCAGCAGCGTAGGAGGGGGGGTGACAGAGACCCAGTACTTC. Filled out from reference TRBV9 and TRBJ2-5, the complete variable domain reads DSGVTQTPKHLITATGQRVTLRCSPRSGDLSVYWYQQSLDQGLQFLIQYYNGEERAKGNILERFSAQQFPDLHSELNLSSLELGDSALYFCASSVGGGVTETQYFGPGTRLLVL.

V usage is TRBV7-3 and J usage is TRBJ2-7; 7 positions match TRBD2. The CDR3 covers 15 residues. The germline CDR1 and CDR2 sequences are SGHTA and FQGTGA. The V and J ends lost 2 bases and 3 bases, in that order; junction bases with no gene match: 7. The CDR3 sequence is CASSLWASGIYEQYF. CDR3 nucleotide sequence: TGTGCCAGCAGCTTATGGGCTAGCGGAATCTACGAGCAGTACTTC.

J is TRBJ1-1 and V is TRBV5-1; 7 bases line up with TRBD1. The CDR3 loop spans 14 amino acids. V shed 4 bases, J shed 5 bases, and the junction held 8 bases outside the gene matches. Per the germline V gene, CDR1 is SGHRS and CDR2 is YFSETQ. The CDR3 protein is CASSVQGSTTEAFF. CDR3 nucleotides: TGCGCCAGCAGCGTACAGGGGTCGACAACTGAAGCTTTCTTT.

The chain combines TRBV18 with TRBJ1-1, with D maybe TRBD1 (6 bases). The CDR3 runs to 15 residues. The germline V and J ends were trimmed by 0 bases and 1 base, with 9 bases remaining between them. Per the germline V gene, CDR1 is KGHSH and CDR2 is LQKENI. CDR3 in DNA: TGTGCCAGCTCACCACCGGGACAATCGAACACTGAAGCTTTCTTT. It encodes CASSPPGQSNTEAFF.

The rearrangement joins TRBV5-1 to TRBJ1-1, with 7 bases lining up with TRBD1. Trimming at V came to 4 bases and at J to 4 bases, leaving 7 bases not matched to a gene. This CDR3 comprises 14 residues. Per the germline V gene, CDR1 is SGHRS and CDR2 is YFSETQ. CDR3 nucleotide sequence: TGCGCCAGCAGCCAACAGGGGCAGGGCACTGAAGCTTTCTTT. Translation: CASSQQGQGTEAFF.

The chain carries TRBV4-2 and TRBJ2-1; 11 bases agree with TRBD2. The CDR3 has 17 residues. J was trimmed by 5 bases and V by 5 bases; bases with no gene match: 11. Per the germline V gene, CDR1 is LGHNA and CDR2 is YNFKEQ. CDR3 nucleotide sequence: TGTGCCAGCAGCAAAGTCACTAGCGGGAGTCTCCACAATGAGCAGTTCTTC. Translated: CASSKVTSGSLHNEQFF.

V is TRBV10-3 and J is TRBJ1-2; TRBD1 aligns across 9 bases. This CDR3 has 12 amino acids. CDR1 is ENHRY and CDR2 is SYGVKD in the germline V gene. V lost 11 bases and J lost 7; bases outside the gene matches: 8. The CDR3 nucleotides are TGTGCCGTCCGGACAGGGGAGTCTGGCTACACCTTC. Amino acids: CAVRTGESGYTF.

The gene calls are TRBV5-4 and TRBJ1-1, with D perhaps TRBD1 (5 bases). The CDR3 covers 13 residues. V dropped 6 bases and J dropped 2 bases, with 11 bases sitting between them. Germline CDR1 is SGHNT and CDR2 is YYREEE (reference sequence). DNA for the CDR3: TGTGCCAGCACCCGGGGGATCAACACTGAAGCTTTCTTT. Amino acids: CASTRGINTEAFF.

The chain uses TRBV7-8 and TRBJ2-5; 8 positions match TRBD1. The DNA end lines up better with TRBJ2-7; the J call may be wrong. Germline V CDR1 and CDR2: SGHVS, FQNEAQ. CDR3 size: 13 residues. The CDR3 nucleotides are TGTGCCAGCAGCTTAAGGGACAGGCGCGAGCAGTACTTC. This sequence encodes CASSLRDRREQYF.

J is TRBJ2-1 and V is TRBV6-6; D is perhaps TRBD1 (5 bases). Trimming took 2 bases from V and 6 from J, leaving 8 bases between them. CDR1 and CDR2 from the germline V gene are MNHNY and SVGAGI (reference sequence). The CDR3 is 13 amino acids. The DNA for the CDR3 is TGTGCCAGCAGTTACCGAGACAGCAATGAGCAGTTCTTC. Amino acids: CASSYRDSNEQFF.

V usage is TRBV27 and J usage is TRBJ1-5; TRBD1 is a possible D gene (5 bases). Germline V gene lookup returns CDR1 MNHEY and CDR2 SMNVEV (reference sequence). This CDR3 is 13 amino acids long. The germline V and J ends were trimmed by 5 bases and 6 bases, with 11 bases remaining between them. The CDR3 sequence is CASSPSRVQPQHF. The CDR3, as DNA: TGTGCCAGCAGTCCTTCCAGGGTTCAGCCCCAGCATTTT.

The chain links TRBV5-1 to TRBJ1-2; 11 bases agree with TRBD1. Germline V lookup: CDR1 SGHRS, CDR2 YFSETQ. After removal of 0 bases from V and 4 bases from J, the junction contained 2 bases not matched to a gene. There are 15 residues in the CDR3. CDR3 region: CASSLGTGGFYGYTF. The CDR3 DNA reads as TGCGCCAGCAGCTTGGGGACAGGGGGCTTCTATGGCTACACCTTC.

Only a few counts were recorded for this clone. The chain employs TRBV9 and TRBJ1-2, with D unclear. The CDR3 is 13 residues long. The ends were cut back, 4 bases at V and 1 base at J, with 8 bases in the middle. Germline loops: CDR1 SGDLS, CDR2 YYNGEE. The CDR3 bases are TGTGCCAGCAGCCGTGGTAGTAACTATGGCTACACCTTC. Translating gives CASSRGSNYGYTF. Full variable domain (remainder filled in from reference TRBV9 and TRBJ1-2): DSGVTQTPKHLITATGQRVTLRCSPRSGDLSVYWYQQSLDQGLQFLIQYYNGEERAKGNILERFSAQQFPDLHSELNLSSLELGDSALYFCASSRGSNYGYTFGSGTRLTVV.

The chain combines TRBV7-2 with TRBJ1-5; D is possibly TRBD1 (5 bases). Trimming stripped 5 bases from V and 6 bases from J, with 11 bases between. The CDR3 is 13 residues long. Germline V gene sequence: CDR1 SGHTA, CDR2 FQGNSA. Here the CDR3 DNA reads TGTGCCAGCAGCGCAGGGAGGACTCAGCCCCAGCATTTT. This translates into CASSAGRTQPQHF.

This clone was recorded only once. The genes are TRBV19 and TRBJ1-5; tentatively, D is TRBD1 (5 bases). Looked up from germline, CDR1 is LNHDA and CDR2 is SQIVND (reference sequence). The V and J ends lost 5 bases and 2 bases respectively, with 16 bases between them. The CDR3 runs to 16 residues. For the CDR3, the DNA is TGTGCCAGTAGTGCACCGGGGGTCGTGGGCAATCAGCCCCAGCATTTT. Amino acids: CASSAPGVVGNQPQHF.

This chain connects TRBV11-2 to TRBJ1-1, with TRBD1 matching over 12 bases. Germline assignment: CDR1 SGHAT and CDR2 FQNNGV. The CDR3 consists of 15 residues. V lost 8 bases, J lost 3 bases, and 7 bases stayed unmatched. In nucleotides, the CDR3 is TGTGCCAGCGGCGGGACAGGGGGCTTTTACACTGAAGCTTTCTTT. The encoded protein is CASGGTGGFYTEAFF. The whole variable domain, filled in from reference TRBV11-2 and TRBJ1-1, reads EAGVAQSPRYKIIEKRQSVAFWCNPISGHATLYWYQQILGQGPKLLIQFQNNGVVDDSQLPKDRFSAERLKGVDSTLKIQPAKLEDSAVYLCASGGTGGFYTEAFFGQGTRLTVV.